This TCR beta chain was captured in a study of cytomegalovirus exposure and HLA in healthy donors (dated by TCRdb to the late 2010s). Study-wide context: An earlier analysis of roughly 500 of the donors reported more than 250 Gb of sequence data and some 120 million unique TCR beta sequences from about 179 million T cells. An early release covering roughly 640 HLA-typed donors comprised about 320 gigabases of sequencing data and 85 million to 100 million unique TCR sequences. Among the roughly 400 genotyped donors, 75% to 90% belonged to the genetic ancestry cluster associated with self-reported Caucasian donors. The study aimed to test whether cataloging public T cell receptors could reveal signatures of past pathogen exposure. Using immunosequencing, the study profiled T cell repertoires from about 610 subjects and related those repertoires to cytomegalovirus serostatus. In addition to the first cohort of roughly 670 subjects, a separate validation cohort of approximately 120 different subjects was used. High-throughput TCR immunosequencing, statistical association of individual TCRs with disease status, and machine learning were combined to predict cytomegalovirus infection status. A later analysis re-examined previously published TCR beta repertoires from roughly 720 donors and added high-resolution HLA genotyping to investigate patterns of TCR occurrence. The later analysis used no new phenotypic data to find candidate immune exposures, relying instead on TCR beta sequences and their occurrence across donors. An earlier analysis of 587 of the donors used high-throughput TCR beta sequencing to judge whether each TCR beta V gene segment behaved as functional or pseudogenic. Donor age, sex, ethnicity and CMV serostatus were collected together with the repertoire data. A later genetic analysis took genome-wide SNP genotypes for about three fifths of the 666 donors and used that subset as a discovery cohort. Every discovery cohort repertoire had been produced on one sequencing platform. HLA typing covered class I and class II loci at four-digit resolution. The number of typed donors differed by locus: about 620-640 for A, B, C, DRB1 and DQB1; some 500 for DQA1; fewer than 610 for DPA1; and about 450 for DPB1. Roughly 5 DR-DQ haplotypes were handled as single units for association and clustering, since linkage in the cohort was strong. Among about 410 genotyped donors of the cohort, an average of around 220,000 unique TCR beta nucleotide sequences was sequenced per donor, of which roughly 17% were non-productive.

This clone was seen only a few times. Its binding antigen is unknown. No base qualities exist here, and no much larger clone lies one base off it. The CDR3 goes from the cysteine to the phenylalanine over 17 residues. This entry keeps only the CDR3 DNA: 51 bases, framed from base 1. CDR1 MDHEN and CDR2 SYDVKM are derived from the germline V gene. Unmatched junction bases come to 15, with V trimmed by 4 bases and J by 5 bases. The research as a whole found: V-gene and J-gene trimming of TCR beta chains was associated with a missense DCLRE1C variant in a later genetic analysis, and the association was replicated in an independent cohort. Assigning TCR associations to individual alleles was difficult when HLA alleles, especially DR and DQ, strongly co-occurred. A later genetic analysis reported fewer N-insertions in productive TCRs among donors in an Asian-associated ancestry cluster than the 666-donor mean. The classifier was reported to diagnose cytomegalovirus status with high specificity and sensitivity in both the original cohort and the validation cohort. Compared with equally common non-associated chains, HLA-associated TCR beta chains in a later analysis were more clonally expanded and had lower generation probabilities. Because counts were too low, 15 to 20 rarely observed V segments, including chromosome 9 orphons, were excluded from the earlier analysis of around 590 of the donors. Across donors, most TCR sequences were observed very rarely, whereas some public TCRs were present in many individuals. Because HLA typing was missing for some donors at each locus, association tests included only the typed subset. The study listed 150 to 200 TCR beta chains as associated with cytomegalovirus. In a later analysis, most CMV-associated TCR beta chains were found to appear HLA-restricted, with HLA associations seemingly driven largely by CMV exposure. Because the 87-base-pair reads could not distinguish some IMGT-functional V segments, including TRBV6-2 and TRBV6-3, those segments were excluded. An earlier analysis of approximately 570 of the donors showed that most TCR beta V segments appeared in productive rearrangements either about 90% or about 30% of the time, which broadly matched IMGT annotations. Sequencing depth was assumed to be roughly uniform across donors in the presence/absence analyses, though that assumption may not hold. In this cohort, only TCR beta chains were sequenced, and detectable features were limited by the absence of alpha or paired-chain data. A further reported finding was that TCR beta sequences accurately predicted the HLA-A and HLA-B alleles for most subjects in the first cohort. Linkage disequilibrium might explain the correlated functional status among segregating V segments, but an unknown experimental factor could not be excluded. According to the authors, the approach could potentially be generalized to other disease states and immunological phenotypes. A group of highly shared sequence variants was considered likely to be a technical artifact of the sequencing pipeline. According to a later analysis, TCR association rates differed among HLA loci, with DRB1 alleles showing the most associated TCRs and HLA-C alleles showing the fewest. A later analysis reported that several top co-occurrence clusters appeared linked to parvovirus B19, influenza, CMV and Epstein-Barr virus. For the cohort, immune exposure information was limited to CMV serostatus. Three of the identified cytomegalovirus-associated TCR beta chains were confirmed in vitro to be specific for cytomegalovirus antigens. Specific HLA alleles were associated with 15,000 to 20,000 TCR beta sequences at a false discovery rate of 0.05 in a later analysis.

The cohort consisted of approximately 670 healthy bone marrow donors. At the time of sampling, all cohort members were nominally healthy, though unrecorded immune exposures were likely present. The donor tested CMV seronegative, placing the donor among the 350 or so seronegative members of the cohort. A peripheral blood sample was provided by each donor, and peripheral blood mononuclear cells were used for TCR beta sequencing. The Qiagen DNeasy Blood Extraction Kit was used to extract genomic DNA from the blood cell samples. Libraries were made using the immunoSEQ multiplex PCR assay. The multiplex PCR relied on a mix of 60 forward primers for TCR Vbeta segments and 13 reverse primers for TCR Jbeta segments. The CDR3 region of rearranged TCR beta genes was amplified from genomic DNA with a multiplex PCR assay. On the Illumina HiSeq System, the amplified TCR beta libraries were sequenced as 87-base-pair reads. The source study handled its data this way. A later analysis counted around 72 million unique TCR beta chains across the 500 to 850 repertoires, and around 9.9 million of these chains were shared by at least two donors. To remove PCR and sequencing errors, raw reads were error-corrected and collapsed into unique sequences using a nearest-neighbor algorithm that merged closely related sequences. To assign V, D and J gene segments, CDR3 sequences were aligned to IMGT reference sequences. For a sequence to be retained, a match of at least six nucleotides to both a V gene segment and a J gene segment was required. A rearrangement counted as productive if the CDR3 had no stop codons and remained in frame with V and J, and every other rearrangement counted as non-productive. CDR3 was defined according to IMGT convention as the region running from the second conserved V-encoded cysteine to the conserved J-encoded phenylalanine. Sequences without an unambiguous match to a single V gene segment were excluded from the earlier analysis of a few hundred of the donors. In an earlier analysis of several hundred of the donors, V segments were called functional above 56.7% productive rearrangements and were called segregating when the between-donor standard deviation exceeded 5%. A statistical classification framework was developed to diagnose cytomegalovirus status using the catalog of TCR beta chain sequences. V and J gene assignment, in a later analysis, came from comparing TCR nucleotide sequences with IMGT/GENE-DB human TR gene sequences. Using the TCRdist pipeline, a later analysis assigned CDR3 sequences along with most-parsimonious VDJ recombination scenarios. In a later analysis, each TCR beta chain was defined by its CDR3 amino acid sequence together with its V-gene family, and reads without a unique V-gene family were excluded. A later analysis removed 592 highly shared, low-generation-probability nucleotide sequences to deal with suspected cross-contamination and a sequencing artifact. A later analysis calculated a clonal expansion index for each public chain from normalized within-repertoire ranks of inferred template counts. Generation probabilities in a later analysis came from a VDJ recombination model fitted to out-of-frame rearrangements, and those results were checked against IGoR. Hypergeometric tests were used in a later analysis to score TCR-TCR, TCR-HLA and TCR-CMV co-occurrence, with a repertoire-size bias correction applied to the TCR pairs. To estimate false discovery rates, a later analysis permuted the HLA or CMV assignments 20 times. In a later analysis, co-occurring TCRs were grouped using DBSCAN, with TCRdist sequence similarity added in when clustering inside HLA-allele-positive subsets. Repertoires with fewer than 30,000 or more than 120,000 public chains, plus five repertoires with anomalous nucleotide sharing, were excluded from co-occurrence clustering. This is the immuneACCESS table as TCRdb keeps it, with only in-frame sequences that have V and J called. A part of the clones is gone; compared with another copy, unresolved V genes explain less than half, and the rest is unexplained. V and J calls and clone size are as listed in that table; D and trimming were resolved from the DNA. This sample has 100,000 or so clones in its table, and 70% to 85% of those were observed once. In total, the top ten clones hold less than 1.5% of the sample.

The receptor was derived from a woman under 30 in good health and CMV-seronegative. Material: PBMCs. The chain links TRBV28 with TRBJ2-5, with 8 junctional bases fitting TRBD1. The CDR3 protein: CASSSTYRTGRRETQYF. The DNA sequence follows: TGTGCCAGCAGTTCAACCTACCGGACAGGGCGGAGGGAGACCCAGTACTTC.